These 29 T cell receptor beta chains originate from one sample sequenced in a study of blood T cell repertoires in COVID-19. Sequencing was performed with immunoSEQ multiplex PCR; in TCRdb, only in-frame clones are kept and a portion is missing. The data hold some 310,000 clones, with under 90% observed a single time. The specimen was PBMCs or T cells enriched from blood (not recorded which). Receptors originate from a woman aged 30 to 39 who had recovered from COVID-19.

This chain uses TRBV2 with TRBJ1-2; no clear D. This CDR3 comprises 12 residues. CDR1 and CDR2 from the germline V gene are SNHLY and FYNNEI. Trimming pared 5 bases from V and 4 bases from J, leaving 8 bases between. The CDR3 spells CASSTGIYGYTF. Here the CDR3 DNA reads TGTGCCAGCAGTACGGGGATCTATGGCTACACCTTC.

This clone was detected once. The CDR3 sequence: CASSQGLEKLFF. Written as DNA, the CDR3 is TGTGCCAGCAGTCAGGGGTTGGAAAAACTGTTTTTT. J is TRBJ1-4 and V is TRBV6-6; D possibly corresponds to TRBD1 (6 bases). The germline CDR1 and CDR2 sequences are MNHNY and SVGAGI (reference sequence). V dropped 5 bases and J dropped 8 bases, with 9 bases sitting between them. The CDR3 is made up of 12 amino acids.

The CDR3 bases are TGTGCCATCAGCGGGACAGGGGTCGAAAAACTGTTTTTT. This gives the protein CAISGTGVEKLFF. The V gene is TRBV10-3, the J gene TRBJ1-4; 10 bases line up with TRBD1. V shed 6 bases, J shed 8 bases, and the junction held 3 bases outside the gene matches. From germline, CDR1 is ENHRY and CDR2 SYGVKD. This CDR3 spans 13 amino acids.

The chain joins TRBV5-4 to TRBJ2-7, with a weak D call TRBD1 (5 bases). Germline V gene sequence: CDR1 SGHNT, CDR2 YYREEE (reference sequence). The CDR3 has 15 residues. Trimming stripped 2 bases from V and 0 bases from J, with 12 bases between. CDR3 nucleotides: TGTGCCAGCAGCTTAGCAGGGCCCAGCTCCTACGAGCAGTACTTC. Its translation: CASSLAGPSSYEQYF.

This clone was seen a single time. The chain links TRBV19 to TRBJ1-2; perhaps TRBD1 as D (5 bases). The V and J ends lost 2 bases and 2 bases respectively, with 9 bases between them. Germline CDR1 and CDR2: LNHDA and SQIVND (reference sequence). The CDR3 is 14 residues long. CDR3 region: CASSISTDNYGYTF. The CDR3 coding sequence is TGTGCCAGTAGTATATCGACAGACAACTATGGCTACACCTTC.

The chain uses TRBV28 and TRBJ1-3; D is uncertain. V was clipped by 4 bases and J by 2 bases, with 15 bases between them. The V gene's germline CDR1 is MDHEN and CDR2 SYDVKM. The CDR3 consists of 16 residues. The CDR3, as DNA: TGTGCCAGCAGTTCTCTCGGGCGGGGTGCTGGAAACACCATATATTTT. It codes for CASSSLGRGAGNTIYF.

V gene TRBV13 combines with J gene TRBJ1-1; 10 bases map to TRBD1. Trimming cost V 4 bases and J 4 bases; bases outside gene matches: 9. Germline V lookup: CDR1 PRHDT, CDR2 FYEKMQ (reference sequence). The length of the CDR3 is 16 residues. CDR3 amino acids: CASSWGQGQSGTEAFF. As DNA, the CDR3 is TGTGCCAGCAGCTGGGGACAGGGGCAGTCGGGCACTGAAGCTTTCTTT.

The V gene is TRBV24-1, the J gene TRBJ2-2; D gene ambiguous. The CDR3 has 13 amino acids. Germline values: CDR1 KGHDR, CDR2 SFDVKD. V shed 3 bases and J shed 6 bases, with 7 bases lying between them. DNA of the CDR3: TGTGCCACCAGTGATACCCCGGCCGGGGAGCTGTTTTTT. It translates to CATSDTPAGELFF.

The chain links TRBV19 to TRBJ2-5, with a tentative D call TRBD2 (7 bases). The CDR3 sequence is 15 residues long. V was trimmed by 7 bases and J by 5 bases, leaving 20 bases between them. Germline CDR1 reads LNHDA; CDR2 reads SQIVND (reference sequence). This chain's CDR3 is CASNFGGARGETQYF. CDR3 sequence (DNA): TGTGCCAGTAACTTTGGGGGGGCCCGCGGGGAGACCCAGTACTTC.

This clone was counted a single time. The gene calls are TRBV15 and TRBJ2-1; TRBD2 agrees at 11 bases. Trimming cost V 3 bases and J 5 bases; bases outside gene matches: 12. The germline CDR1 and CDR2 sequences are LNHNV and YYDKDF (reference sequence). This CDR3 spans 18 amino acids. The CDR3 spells CATSRGLAGGGRHNEQFF. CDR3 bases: TGTGCCACCAGCAGGGGGCTAGCGGGAGGAGGGAGACACAATGAGCAGTTCTTC. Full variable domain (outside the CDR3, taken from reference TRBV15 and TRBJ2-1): DAMVIQNPRYQVTQFGKPVTLSCSQTLNHNVMYWYQQKSSQAPKLLFHYYDKDFNNEADTPDNFQSRRPNTSFCFLDIRSPGLGDTAMYLCATSRGLAGGGRHNEQFFGPGTRLTVL.

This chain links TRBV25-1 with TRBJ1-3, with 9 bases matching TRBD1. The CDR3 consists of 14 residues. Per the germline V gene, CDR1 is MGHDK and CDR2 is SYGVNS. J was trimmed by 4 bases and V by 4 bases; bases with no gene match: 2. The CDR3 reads CASSAGQGGNTIYF. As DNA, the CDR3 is TGTGCCAGCAGTGCGGGACAGGGAGGAAACACCATATATTTT.

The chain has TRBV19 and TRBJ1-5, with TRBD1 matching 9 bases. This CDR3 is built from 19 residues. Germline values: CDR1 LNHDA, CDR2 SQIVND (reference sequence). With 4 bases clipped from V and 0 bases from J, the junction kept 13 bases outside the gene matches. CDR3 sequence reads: CASSKDRGSGLYSNQPQHF. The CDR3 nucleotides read TGTGCCAGTAGTAAGGACAGGGGATCCGGACTTTATAGCAATCAGCCCCAGCATTTT.

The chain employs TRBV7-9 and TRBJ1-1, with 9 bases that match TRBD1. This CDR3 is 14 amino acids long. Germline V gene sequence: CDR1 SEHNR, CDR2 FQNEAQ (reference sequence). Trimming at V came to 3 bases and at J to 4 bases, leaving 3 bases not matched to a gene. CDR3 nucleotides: TGTGCCAGCAGCTTGACAGGGGGTATCACTGAAGCTTTCTTT. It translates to CASSLTGGITEAFF.

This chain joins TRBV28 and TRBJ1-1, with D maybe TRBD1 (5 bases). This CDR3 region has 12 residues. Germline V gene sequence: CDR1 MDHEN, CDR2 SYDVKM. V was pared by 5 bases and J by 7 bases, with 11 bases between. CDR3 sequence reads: CASSLGAVEAFF. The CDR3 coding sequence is TGTGCCAGCAGTCTAGGGGCCGTTGAAGCTTTCTTT.

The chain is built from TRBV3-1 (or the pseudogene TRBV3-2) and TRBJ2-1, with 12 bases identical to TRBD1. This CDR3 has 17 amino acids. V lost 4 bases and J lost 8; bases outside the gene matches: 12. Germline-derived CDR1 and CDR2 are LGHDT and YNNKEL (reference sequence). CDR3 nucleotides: TGTGCCAGCAGCCCAGCCCCGGGGACAGGGGGCCTCGATGAGCAGTTCTTC. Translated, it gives CASSPAPGTGGLDEQFF.

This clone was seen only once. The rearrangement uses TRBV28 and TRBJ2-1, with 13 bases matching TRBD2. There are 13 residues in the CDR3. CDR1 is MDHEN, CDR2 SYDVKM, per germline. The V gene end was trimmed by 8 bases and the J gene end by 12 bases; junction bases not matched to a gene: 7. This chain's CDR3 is CASAGTSGTSQFF. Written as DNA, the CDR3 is TGTGCCAGCGCGGGGACTAGCGGGACCTCGCAGTTCTTC.

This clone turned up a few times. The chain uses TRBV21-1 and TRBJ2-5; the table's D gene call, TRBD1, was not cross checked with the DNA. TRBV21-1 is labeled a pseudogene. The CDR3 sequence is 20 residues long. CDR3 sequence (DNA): TGTGCCAATCCCAGTGAGCGATTGGAAAACAGGGATCGACCAAGAGTGGCCCAGTACTTC. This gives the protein CANPSERLENRDRPRVAQYF.

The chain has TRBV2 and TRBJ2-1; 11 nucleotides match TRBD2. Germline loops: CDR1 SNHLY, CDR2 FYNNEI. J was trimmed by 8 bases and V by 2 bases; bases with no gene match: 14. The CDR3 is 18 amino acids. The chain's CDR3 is CASSESFGKTSGIYEQFF. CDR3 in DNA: TGTGCCAGCAGTGAAAGTTTTGGGAAGACTAGCGGGATTTATGAGCAGTTCTTC. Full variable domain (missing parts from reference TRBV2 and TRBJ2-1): EPEVTQTPSHQVTQMGQEVILRCVPISNHLYFYWYRQILGQKVEFLVSFYNNEISEKSEIFDDQFSVERPDGSNFTLKIRSTKLEDSAMYFCASSESFGKTSGIYEQFFGPGTRLTVL.

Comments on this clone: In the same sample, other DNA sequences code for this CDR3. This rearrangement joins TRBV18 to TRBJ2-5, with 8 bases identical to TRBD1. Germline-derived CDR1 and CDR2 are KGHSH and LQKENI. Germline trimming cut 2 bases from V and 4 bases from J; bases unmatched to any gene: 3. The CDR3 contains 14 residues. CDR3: CASSPGQGIETQYF. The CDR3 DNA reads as TGTGCCAGCTCACCAGGACAGGGTATAGAGACCCAGTACTTC.

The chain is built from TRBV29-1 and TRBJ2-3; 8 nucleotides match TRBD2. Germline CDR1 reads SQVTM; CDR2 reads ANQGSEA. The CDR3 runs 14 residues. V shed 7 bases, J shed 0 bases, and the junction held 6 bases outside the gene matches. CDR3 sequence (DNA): TGCAGCGCTCAACCTAGCGGGAGCACAGATACGCAGTATTTT. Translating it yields CSAQPSGSTDTQYF.

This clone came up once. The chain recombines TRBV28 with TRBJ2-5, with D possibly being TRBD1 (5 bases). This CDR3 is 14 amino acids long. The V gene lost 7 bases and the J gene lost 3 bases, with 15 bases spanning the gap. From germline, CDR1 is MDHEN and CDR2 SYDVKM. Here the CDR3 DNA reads TGTGCCAGCAAGAAGGGGTTCACGGAAGAGACCCAGTACTTC. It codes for CASKKGFTEETQYF.

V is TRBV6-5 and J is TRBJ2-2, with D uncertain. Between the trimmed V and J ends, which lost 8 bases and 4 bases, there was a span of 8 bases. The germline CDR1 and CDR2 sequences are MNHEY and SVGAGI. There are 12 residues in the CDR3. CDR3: CASHRTTGELFF. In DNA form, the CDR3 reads TGTGCCAGCCACAGAACCACCGGGGAGCTGTTTTTT.

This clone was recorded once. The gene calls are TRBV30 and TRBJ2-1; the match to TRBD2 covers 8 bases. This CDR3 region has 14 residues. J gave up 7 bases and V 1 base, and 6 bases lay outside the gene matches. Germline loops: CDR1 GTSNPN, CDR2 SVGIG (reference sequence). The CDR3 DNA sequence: TGTGCCTGGAGTGAAGGGACTAGGGGGAATGAGCAGTTCTTC. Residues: CAWSEGTRGNEQFF.

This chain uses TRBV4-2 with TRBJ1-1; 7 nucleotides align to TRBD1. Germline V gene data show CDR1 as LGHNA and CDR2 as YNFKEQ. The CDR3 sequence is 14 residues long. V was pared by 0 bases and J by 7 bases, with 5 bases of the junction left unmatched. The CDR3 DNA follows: TGTGCCAGCAGCCAAGACAGGGGGATTGATGAAGCTTTCTTT. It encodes CASSQDRGIDEAFF.

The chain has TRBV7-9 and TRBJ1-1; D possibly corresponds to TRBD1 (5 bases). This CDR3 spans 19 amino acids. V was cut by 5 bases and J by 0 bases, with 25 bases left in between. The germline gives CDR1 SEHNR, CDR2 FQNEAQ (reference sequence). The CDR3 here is CASSQRQLKEVGLNTEAFF. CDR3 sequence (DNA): TGTGCCAGCAGCCAAAGACAGTTAAAAGAGGTGGGGTTGAACACTGAAGCTTTCTTT.

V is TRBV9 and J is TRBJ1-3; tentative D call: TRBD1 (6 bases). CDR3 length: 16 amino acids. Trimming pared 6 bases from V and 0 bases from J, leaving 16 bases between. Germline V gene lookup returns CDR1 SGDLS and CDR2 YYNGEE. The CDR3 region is CASTPDRFGSGNTIYF. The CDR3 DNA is TGTGCCAGCACCCCTGACAGGTTCGGCTCTGGAAACACCATATATTTT.

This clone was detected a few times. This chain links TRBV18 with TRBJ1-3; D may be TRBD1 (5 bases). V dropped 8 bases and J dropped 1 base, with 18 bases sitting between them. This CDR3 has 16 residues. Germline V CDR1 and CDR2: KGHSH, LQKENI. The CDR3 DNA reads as TGTGCCAGCACGTACTTGGACACAGGATCTGGAAACACCATATATTTT. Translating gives CASTYLDTGSGNTIYF.

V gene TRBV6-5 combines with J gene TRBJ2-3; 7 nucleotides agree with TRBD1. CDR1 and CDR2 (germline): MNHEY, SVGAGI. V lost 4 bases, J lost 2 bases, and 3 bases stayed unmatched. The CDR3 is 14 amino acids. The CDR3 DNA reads TGTGCCAGCAGTTTGGGACAGTCCACAGATACGCAGTATTTT. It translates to CASSLGQSTDTQYF.

The CDR3 DNA reads TGTGCCAGCAGCTTAGTAGGGGCAGGGTTTTCGGCTTTCTTT. Translating gives CASSLVGAGFSAFF. The chain employs TRBV7-9 and TRBJ1-1; D may be TRBD1 (5 bases). Germline V gene data show CDR1 as SEHNR and CDR2 as FQNEAQ (reference sequence). This CDR3 spans 14 amino acids. Trimming left V 1 base short and J 11 bases short, with 17 bases between.